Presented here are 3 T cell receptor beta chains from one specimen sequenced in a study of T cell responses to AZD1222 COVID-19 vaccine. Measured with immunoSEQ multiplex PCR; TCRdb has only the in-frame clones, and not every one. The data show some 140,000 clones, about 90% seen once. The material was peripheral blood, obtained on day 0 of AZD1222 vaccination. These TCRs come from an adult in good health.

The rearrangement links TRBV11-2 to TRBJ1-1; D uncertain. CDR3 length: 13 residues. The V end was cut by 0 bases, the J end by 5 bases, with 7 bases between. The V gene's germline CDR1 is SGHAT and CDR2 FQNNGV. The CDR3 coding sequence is TGTGCCAGCAGCTTAGACCTTTTGACTGAAGCTTTCTTT. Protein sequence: CASSLDLLTEAFF.

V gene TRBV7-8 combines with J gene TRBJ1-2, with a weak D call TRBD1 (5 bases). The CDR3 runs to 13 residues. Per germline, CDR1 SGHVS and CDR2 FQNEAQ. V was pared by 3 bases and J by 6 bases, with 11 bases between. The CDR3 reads CASSFDSPHGYTF. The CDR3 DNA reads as TGTGCCAGCAGCTTTGACAGTCCCCATGGCTACACCTTC.

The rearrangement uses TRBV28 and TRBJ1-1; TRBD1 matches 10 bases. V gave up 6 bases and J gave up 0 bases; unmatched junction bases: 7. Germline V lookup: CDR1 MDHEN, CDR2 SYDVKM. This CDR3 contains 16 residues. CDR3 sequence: CASRPGQGYMNTEAFF. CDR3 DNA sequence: TGTGCCAGCAGGCCGGGACAGGGGTACATGAACACTGAAGCTTTCTTT.